This TCR beta chain was found in a study of CD8 T cells in Susac syndrome. The sequenced target, TCR beta, came from blood CD8+ and CD4+ T cells. Reverse transcription of roughly 0.5 to 1 ug RNA was carried out with random hexamers. Across 54 Vbeta and 13 Jbeta, immunoSEQ multiplex PCR amplified TCR beta CDR3. TCRdb analysed the immunoSEQ multiplex PCR reads with MiXCR anew, one entry per CDR3 protein. In the table there are roughly 400,000 distinct CDR3 sequences, around 85% of which are singletons. The germline CDR1 and CDR2 sequences are MNHNS and SASEGT. Between the trimmed V and J ends, which lost 3 bases and 0 bases, there was a span of 9 bases. This CDR3 spans 15 amino acids.

The sequence was obtained from a human donor with multiple sclerosis. The chain carries TRBV6-1 and TRBJ1-3, with D unresolved. Input material: CD8+ T cells from PBMCs. The CDR3 DNA follows: TGTGCCAGCAGTGATACGACCGACTCTGGAAACACCATATATTTT. Its translation is CASSDTTDSGNTIYF.